The clone carrying this T cell receptor beta chain was counted a few times. The sample belongs to a study of OX40 agonist ivuxolimab in advanced cancers. Sequencing was performed with immunoSEQ multiplex PCR; in TCRdb, only in-frame clones are kept and a portion is missing. The table lists 50,000 to 60,000 clones, 85% to 90% of them singletons, with approximately 5% in the top ten. This sequence originates from an adult with an advanced solid tumor such as melanoma, head and neck, liver or kidney cancer. The input for sequencing was CD4+ or CD8+ T cells sorted from blood, taken in a trial of the OX40 agonist ivuxolimab.

The CDR3 bases are TGTGCCAGCAGCTTAGGGACACTAAATCAGCCCCAGCATTTT. Protein sequence: CASSLGTLNQPQHF. The chain uses TRBV5-6 and TRBJ1-5, with D possibly being TRBD1 (6 bases). This CDR3 is built from 14 residues. V shed 2 bases and J shed 4 bases, with 10 bases lying between them. Germline V gene sequence: CDR1 SGHDT, CDR2 YYEEEE.